This T cell receptor (beta chain) was found in a study of CD8 T cells in Susac syndrome. Overall study: Patients with Susac syndrome were therapy-naive, on corticosteroids, or on intravenous immunoglobulin alone at blood draw. Whole-study results and caveats: The number of Susac-specific public clones found was roughly 15 in total CD8+ repertoires and several in CD8+ TEMRA repertoires. Among active patients and in TEMRA cells, CD8+ clonal expansion in Susac reached its peak.

Germline V CDR1 and CDR2: LNHDA, SQIVND (reference sequence). V was trimmed by 3 bases and J by 6 bases, leaving 15 bases between them. The CDR3 has 14 residues. Concerning this clonotype itself: Its antigen is not known.

Random-hexamer reverse transcription was applied to about 0.45 to 1 ug RNA. The method of amplification for TCR beta CDR3 was immunoSEQ multiplex PCR, covering 54 Vbeta and 13 Jbeta. TCRdb analysed the immunoSEQ multiplex PCR reads with MiXCR anew, one entry per CDR3 protein. The sample consists of approximately 190,000 distinct CDR3 sequences, more than 85% of them appearing once. Sequences were obtained from CD8+ T cells from PBMCs. This rearrangement joins TRBV19 to TRBJ2-7, with D perhaps matching TRBD1 (7 bases). The receptor was isolated from a human donor with Susac syndrome. The CDR3 spells CASSIAAGGIEQYF. The CDR3 DNA follows: TGTGCCAGTAGTATCGCCGCAGGGGGGATCGAGCAGTACTTC.